This T cell receptor beta chain emerged from a study of beta chain features in type 1 diabetes. Study-level points and caveats: Unsettled here was the matter of whether HLA type influences TCRB rearrangement.

The authors reverse transcribed all of the isolated RNA, so sequencing captured expressed TCRB transcripts. The table came from immunoSEQ multiplex PCR; TCRdb's copy has only in-frame clones and leaves some out. The sample has about 410,000 clones; around 14% are singletons. CDR3 length: 11 amino acids. Per the germline V gene, CDR1 is GTSNPN and CDR2 is SVGIG (reference sequence). Trimming stripped 5 bases from V and 7 bases from J, with 9 bases between. Note on this clone: What it recognizes is unknown.

The gene calls are TRBV30 and TRBJ2-1; no definite D call. The sequenced sample was naive CD4+ T cells from blood. The origin of this receptor is a man between 25 and 39 years old in good health. The DNA of the CDR3 is TGTGCCTGGGATCTAGGGAATGAGCAGTTCTTC. Its protein is CAWDLGNEQFF.